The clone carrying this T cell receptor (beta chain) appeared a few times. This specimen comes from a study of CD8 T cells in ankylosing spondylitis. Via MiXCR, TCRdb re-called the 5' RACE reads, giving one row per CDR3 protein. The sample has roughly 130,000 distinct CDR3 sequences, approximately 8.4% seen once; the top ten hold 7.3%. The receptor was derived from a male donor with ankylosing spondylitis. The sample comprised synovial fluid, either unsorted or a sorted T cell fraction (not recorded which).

The CDR3 spells CASIPWGGRTGELFF. The CDR3, as DNA: TGTGCCAGCATTCCGTGGGGGGGTCGGACCGGGGAGCTGTTTTTT. This chain joins TRBV27 and TRBJ2-2; 7 bases agree with TRBD2. J lost 5 bases, V lost 7 bases, and 10 bases had no gene match. The CDR3 sequence is 15 residues long. Germline assignment: CDR1 MNHEY and CDR2 SMNVEV (reference sequence).